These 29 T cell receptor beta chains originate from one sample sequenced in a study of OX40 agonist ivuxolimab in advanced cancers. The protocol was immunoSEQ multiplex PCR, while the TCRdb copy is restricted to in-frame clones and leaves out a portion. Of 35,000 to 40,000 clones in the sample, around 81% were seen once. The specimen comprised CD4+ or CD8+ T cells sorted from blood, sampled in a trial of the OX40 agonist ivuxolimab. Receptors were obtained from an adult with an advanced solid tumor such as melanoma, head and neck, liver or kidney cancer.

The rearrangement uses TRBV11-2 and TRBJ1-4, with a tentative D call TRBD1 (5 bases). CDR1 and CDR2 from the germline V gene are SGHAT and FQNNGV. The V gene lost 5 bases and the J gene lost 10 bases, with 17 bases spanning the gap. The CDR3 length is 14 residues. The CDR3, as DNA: TGTGCCAGCAGCCAAGGGACCGACCGGACAAAACTGTTTTTT. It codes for CASSQGTDRTKLFF.

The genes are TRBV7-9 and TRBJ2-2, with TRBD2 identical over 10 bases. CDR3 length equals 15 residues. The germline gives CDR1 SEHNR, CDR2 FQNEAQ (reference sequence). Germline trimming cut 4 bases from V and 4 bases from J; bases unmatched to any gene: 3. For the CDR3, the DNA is TGTGCCAGCAGCTCGAGACTAGCGGGCACCGGGGAGCTGTTTTTT. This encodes CASSSRLAGTGELFF. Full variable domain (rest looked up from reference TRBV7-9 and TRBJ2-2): DTGVSQNPRHKITKRGQNVTFRCDPISEHNRLYWYRQTLGQGPEFLTYFQNEAQLEKSRLLSDRFSAERPKGSFSTLEIQRTEQGDSAMYLCASSSRLAGTGELFFGEGSRLTVL.

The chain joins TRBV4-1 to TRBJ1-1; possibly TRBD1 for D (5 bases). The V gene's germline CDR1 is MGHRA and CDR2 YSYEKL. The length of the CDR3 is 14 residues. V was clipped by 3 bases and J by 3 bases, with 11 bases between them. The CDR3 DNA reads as TGCGCCAGCAGCCAGACCGGACACCACACTGAAGCTTTCTTT. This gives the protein CASSQTGHHTEAFF.

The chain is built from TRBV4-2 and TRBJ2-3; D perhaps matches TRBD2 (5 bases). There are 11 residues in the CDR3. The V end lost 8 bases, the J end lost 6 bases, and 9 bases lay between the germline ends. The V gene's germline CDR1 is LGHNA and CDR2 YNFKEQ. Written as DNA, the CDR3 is TGTGCCAGCTCCGAGCGGGATACGCAGTATTTT. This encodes CASSERDTQYF.

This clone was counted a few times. The CDR3: CASRSTELSNQPQHF. CDR3 bases: TGTGCCAGTAGATCGACAGAGTTAAGCAATCAGCCCCAGCATTTT. The V gene is TRBV19, the J gene TRBJ1-5; tentative D call: TRBD1 (5 bases). CDR1 is LNHDA and CDR2 is SQIVND in the germline V gene (reference sequence). V shed 6 bases and J shed 1 base, with 13 bases lying between them. This CDR3 is 15 amino acids long.

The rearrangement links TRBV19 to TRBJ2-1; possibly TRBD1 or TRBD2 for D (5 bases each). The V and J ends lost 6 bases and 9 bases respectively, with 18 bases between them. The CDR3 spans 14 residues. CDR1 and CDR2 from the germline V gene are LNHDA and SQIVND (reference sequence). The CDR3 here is CASSPGPTHGEQFF. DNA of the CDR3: TGTGCCAGTAGCCCGGGACCCACGCACGGTGAGCAGTTCTTC.

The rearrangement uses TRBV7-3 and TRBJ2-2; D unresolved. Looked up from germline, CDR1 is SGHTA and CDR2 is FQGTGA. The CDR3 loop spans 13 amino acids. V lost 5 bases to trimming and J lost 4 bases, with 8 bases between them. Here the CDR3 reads CASSMRTTGELFF. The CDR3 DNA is TGTGCCAGCAGCATGCGAACCACCGGGGAGCTGTTTTTT. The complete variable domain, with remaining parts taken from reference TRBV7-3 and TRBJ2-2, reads GAGVSQTPSNKVTEKGKYVELRCDPISGHTALYWYRQSLGQGPEFLIYFQGTGAADDSGLPNDRFFAVRPEGSVSTLKIQRTERGDSAVYLCASSMRTTGELFFGEGSRLTVL.

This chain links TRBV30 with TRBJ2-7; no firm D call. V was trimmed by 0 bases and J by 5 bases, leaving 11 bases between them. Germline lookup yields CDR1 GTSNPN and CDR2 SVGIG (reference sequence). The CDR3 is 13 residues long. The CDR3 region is CAWSVSRVHEQYF. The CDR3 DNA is TGTGCCTGGAGTGTCTCTAGGGTACACGAGCAGTACTTC.

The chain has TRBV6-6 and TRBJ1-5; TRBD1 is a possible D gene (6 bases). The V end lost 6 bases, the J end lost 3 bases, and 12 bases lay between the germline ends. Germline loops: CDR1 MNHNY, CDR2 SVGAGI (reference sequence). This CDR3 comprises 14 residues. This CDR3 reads CASSSDRHNQPQHF. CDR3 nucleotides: TGTGCCAGCAGCTCAGACAGGCACAATCAGCCCCAGCATTTT.

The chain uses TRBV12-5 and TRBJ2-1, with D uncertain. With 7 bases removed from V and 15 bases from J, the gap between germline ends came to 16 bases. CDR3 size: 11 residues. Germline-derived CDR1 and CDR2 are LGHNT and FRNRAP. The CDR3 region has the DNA TGTGCTAGTGCCCGCGCGTCTCCTCCGTTCTTC. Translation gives CASARASPPFF.

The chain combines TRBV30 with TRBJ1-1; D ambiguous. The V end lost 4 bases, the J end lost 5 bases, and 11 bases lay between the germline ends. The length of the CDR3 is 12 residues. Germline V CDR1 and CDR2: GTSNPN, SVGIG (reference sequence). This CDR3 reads CAWTRVGTEAFF. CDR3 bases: TGTGCCTGGACCCGGGTAGGAACTGAAGCTTTCTTT.

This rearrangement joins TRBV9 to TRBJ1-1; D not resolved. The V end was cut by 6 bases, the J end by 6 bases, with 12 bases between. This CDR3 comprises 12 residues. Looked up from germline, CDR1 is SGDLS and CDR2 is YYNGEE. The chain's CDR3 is CASNNNGAEAFF. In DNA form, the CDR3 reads TGTGCCAGCAACAACAATGGGGCTGAAGCTTTCTTT.

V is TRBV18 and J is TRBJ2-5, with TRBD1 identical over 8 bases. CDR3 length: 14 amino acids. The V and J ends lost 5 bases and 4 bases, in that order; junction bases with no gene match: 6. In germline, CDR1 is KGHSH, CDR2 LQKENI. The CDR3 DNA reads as TGTGCCAGCTCATCAACAGGGGGACCAGAGACCCAGTACTTC. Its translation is CASSSTGGPETQYF.

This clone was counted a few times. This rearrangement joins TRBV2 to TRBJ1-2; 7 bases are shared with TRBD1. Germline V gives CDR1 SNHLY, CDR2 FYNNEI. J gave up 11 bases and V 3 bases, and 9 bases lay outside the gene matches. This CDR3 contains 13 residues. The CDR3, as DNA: TGTGCCAGCAGTGACCCCCGGACAGGAGGGTACACCTTC. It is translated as CASSDPRTGGYTF.

The CDR3 here is CASSPVNQEQFF. The CDR3 DNA reads TGTGCCAGCAGCCCCGTGAACCAGGAGCAGTTCTTC. The gene calls are TRBV4-2 and TRBJ2-1; the D is unclear. This CDR3 spans 12 amino acids. Per the germline V gene, CDR1 is LGHNA and CDR2 is YNFKEQ. The V and J ends lost 4 bases and 10 bases respectively, with 11 bases between them.

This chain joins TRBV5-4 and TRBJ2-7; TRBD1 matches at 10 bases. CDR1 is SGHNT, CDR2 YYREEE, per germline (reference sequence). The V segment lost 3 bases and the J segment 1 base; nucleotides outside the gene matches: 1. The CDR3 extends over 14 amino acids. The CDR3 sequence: CASSSGQGSYEQYF. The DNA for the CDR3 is TGTGCCAGCAGCTCGGGACAGGGGTCCTACGAGCAGTACTTC.

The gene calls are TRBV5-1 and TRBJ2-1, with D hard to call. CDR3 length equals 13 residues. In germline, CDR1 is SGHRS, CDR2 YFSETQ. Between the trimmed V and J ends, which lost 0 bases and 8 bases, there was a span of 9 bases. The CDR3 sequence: CASSLAVGYEQFF. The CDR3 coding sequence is TGCGCCAGCAGCTTGGCTGTAGGCTATGAGCAGTTCTTC.

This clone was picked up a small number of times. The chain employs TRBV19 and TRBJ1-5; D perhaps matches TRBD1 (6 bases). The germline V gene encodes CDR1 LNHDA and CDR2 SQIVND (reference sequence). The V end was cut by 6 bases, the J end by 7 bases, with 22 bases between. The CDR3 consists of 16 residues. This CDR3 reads CASSLFKGGINQPQHF. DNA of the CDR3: TGTGCCAGTAGCCTTTTCAAGGGGGGAATCAACCAGCCCCAGCATTTT.

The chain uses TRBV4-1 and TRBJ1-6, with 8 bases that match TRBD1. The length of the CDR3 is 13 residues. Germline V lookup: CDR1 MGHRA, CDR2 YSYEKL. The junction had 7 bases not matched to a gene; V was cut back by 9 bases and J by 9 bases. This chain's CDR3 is CARIGQGPSPLHF. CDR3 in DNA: TGCGCCAGGATTGGACAGGGTCCTTCACCCCTCCACTTT.

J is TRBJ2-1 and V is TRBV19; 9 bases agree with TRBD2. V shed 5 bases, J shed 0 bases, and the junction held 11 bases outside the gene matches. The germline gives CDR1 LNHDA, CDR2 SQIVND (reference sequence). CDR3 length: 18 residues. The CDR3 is CASSLGSGSVSSYNEQFF. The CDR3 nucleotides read TGTGCCAGTAGTCTAGGTAGCGGGAGTGTTAGCTCCTACAATGAGCAGTTCTTC.

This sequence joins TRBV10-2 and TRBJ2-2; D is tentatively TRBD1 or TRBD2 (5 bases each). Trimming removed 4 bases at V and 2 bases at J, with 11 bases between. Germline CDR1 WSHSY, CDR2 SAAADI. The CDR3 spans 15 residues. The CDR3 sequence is CASSGRGGNTGELFF. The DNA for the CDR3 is TGCGCCAGCAGTGGGCGTGGGGGAAACACCGGGGAGCTGTTTTTT.

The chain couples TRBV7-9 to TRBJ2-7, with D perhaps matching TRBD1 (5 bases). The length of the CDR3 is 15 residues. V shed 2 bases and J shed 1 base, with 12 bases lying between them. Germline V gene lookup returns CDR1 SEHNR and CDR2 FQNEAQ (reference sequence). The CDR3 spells CASSLMTDLSYEQYF. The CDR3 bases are TGTGCCAGCAGCTTAATGACAGATCTATCCTACGAGCAGTACTTC.

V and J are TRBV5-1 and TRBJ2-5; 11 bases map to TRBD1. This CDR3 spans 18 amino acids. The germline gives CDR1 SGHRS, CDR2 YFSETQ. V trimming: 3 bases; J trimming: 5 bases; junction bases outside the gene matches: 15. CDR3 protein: CASSSGDRGTFIKETQYF. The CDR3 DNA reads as TGCGCCAGCAGCTCGGGGGACAGGGGGACTTTCATTAAGGAGACCCAGTACTTC.

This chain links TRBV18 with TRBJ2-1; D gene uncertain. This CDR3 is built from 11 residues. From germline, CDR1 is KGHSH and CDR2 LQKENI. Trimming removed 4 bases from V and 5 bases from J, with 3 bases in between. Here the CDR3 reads CASSLNNEQFF. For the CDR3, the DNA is TGTGCCAGCTCACTTAACAATGAGCAGTTCTTC.

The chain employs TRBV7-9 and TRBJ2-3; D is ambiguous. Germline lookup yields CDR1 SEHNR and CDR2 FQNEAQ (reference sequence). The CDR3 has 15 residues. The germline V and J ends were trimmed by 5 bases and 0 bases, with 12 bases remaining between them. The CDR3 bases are TGTGCCAGCAGCATACGGGCGACCAGCACAGATACGCAGTATTTT. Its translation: CASSIRATSTDTQYF. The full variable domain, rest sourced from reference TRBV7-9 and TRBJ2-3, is DTGVSQNPRHKITKRGQNVTFRCDPISEHNRLYWYRQTLGQGPEFLTYFQNEAQLEKSRLLSDRFSAERPKGSFSTLEIQRTEQGDSAMYLCASSIRATSTDTQYFGPGTRLTVL.

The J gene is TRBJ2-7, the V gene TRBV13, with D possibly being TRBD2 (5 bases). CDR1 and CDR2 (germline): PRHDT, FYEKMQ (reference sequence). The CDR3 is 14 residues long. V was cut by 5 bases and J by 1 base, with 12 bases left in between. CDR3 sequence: CASSPREFSYEQYF. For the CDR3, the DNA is TGTGCCAGCAGCCCGAGGGAGTTTTCCTACGAGCAGTACTTC.

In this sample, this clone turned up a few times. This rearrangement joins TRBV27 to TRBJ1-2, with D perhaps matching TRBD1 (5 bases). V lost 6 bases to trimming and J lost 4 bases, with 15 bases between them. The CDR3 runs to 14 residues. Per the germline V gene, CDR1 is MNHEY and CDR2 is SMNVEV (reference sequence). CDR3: CASRALDSGYGYTF. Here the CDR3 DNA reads TGTGCCAGCAGGGCTCTTGACAGCGGCTATGGCTACACCTTC.

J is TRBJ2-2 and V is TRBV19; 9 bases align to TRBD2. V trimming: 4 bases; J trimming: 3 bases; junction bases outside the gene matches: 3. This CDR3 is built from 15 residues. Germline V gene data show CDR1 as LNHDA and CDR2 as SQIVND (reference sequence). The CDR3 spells CASSSGRVDTGELFF. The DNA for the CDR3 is TGTGCCAGTAGTAGCGGGAGGGTCGACACCGGGGAGCTGTTTTTT.

The CDR3 region is CASSLTFLPPPGRQGVCQETQYF. The CDR3 DNA reads TGTGCCAGCAGCTTAACCTTCCTCCCCCCACCGGGAAGACAGGGGGTTTGCCAAGAGACCCAGTACTTC. The chain has TRBV7-3 and TRBJ2-5; 9 bases match TRBD1. The CDR3 runs 23 residues. After removal of 0 bases from V and 1 base from J, the junction contained 24 bases not matched to a gene. The germline V gene encodes CDR1 SGHTA and CDR2 FQGTGA. Filled out from reference TRBV7-3 and TRBJ2-5, the complete variable domain reads GAGVSQTPSNKVTEKGKYVELRCDPISGHTALYWYRQSLGQGPEFLIYFQGTGAADDSGLPNDRFFAVRPEGSVSTLKIQRTERGDSAVYLCASSLTFLPPPGRQGVCQETQYFGPGTRLLVL.